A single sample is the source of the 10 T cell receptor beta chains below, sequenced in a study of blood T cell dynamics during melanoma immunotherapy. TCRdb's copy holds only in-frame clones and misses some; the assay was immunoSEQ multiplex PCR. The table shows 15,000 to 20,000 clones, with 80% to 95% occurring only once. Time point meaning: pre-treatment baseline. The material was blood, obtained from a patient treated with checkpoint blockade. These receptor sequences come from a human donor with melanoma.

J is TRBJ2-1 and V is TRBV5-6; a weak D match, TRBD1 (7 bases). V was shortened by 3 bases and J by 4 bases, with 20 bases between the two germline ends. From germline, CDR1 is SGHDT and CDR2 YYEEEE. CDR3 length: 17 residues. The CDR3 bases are TGTGCCAGCAGCTCCACAGGGGCGAGCGGGCATTACAATGAGCAGTTCTTC. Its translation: CASSSTGASGHYNEQFF.

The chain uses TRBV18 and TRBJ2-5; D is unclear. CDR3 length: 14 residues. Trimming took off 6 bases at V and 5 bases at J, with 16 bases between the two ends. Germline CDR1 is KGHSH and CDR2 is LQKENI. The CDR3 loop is CASSPTSSVETQYF. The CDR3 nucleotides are TGTGCCAGCTCCCCCACGAGTAGTGTGGAGACCCAGTACTTC. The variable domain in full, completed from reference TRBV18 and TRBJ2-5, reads NAGVMQNPRHLVRRRGQEARLRCSPMKGHSHVYWYRQLPEEGLKFMVYLQKENIIDESGMPKERFSAEFPKEGPSILRIQQVVRGDSAAYFCASSPTSSVETQYFGPGTRLLVL.

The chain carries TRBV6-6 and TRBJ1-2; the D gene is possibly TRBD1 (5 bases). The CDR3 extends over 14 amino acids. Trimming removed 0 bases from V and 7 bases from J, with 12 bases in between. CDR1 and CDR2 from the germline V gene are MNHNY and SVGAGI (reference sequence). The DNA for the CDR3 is TGTGCCAGCAGTTACTCGTTTGGGCAGGGTGGCTACACCTTC. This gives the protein CASSYSFGQGGYTF.

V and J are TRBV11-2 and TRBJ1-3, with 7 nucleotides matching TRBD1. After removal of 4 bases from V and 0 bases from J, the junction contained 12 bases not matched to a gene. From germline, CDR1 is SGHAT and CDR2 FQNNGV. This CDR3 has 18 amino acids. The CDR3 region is CASSSEGQLSFSGNTIYF. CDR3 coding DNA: TGTGCCAGCAGCTCGGAGGGACAGTTATCCTTCTCTGGAAACACCATATATTTT.

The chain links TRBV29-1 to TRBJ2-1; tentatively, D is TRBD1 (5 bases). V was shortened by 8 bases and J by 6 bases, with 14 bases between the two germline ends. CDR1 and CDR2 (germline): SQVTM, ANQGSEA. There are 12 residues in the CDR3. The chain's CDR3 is CSTQSGLNEQFF. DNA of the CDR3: TGCAGCACACAATCAGGGCTCAATGAGCAGTTCTTC.

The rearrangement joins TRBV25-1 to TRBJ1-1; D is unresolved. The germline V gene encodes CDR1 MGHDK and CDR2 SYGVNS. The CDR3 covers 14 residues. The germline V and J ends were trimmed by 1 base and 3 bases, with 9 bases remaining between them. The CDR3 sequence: CASSESKGYTEAFF. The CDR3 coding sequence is TGTGCCAGCAGTGAATCGAAGGGCTACACTGAAGCTTTCTTT.

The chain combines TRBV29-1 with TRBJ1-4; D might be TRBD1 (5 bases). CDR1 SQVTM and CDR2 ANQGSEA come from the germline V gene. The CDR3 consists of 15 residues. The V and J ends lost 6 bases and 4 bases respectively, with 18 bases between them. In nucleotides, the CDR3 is TGCAGCGTCGGGTGGGGGTACGCGGGTAATGAAAAACTGTTTTTT. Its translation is CSVGWGYAGNEKLFF.

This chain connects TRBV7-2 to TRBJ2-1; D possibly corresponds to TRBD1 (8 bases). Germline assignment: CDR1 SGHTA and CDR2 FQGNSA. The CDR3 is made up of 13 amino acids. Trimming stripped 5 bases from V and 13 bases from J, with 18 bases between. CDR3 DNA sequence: TGTGCCAGCAGCCCGGGAGGACCAGGGGGCCAGTTCTTC. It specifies CASSPGGPGGQFF.

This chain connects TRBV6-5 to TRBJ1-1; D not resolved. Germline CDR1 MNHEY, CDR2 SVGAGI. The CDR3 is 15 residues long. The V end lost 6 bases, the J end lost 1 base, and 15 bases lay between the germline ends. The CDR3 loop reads CASRRDMARNTEAFF. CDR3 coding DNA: TGTGCCAGCAGAAGAGACATGGCCAGGAACACTGAAGCTTTCTTT.

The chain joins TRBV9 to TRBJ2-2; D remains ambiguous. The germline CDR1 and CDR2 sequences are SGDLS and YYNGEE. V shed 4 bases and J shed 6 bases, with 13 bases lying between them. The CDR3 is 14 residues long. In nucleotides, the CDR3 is TGTGCCAGCAGCCCCACCCAAAATCCCGGGGAGCTGTTTTTT. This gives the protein CASSPTQNPGELFF.